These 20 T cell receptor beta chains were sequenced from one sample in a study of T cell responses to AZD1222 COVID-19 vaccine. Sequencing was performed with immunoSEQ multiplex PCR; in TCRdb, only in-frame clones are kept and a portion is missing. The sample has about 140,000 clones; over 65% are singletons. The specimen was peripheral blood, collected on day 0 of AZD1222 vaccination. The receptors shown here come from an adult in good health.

The CDR3, as DNA: TGCGCCAGCAGCTTGGACAGTTTGAACACTGAAGCTTTCTTT. It encodes CASSLDSLNTEAFF. The V and J genes are TRBV5-1 and TRBJ1-1; D gene unclear. Trimming cost V 0 bases and J 0 bases, with 6 bases left between them. The CDR3 has 14 residues. Germline loops: CDR1 SGHRS, CDR2 YFSETQ.

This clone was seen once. The CDR3 sequence is CSVFTGFRSRDTQYF. The CDR3 DNA reads TGCAGCGTTTTTACAGGGTTCAGGTCCAGAGATACGCAGTATTTT. This chain links TRBV29-1 with TRBJ2-3; the D gene is possibly TRBD1 (6 bases). The V end was cut by 5 bases, the J end by 5 bases, with 20 bases between. The CDR3 covers 15 residues. Germline CDR1 SQVTM, CDR2 ANQGSEA.

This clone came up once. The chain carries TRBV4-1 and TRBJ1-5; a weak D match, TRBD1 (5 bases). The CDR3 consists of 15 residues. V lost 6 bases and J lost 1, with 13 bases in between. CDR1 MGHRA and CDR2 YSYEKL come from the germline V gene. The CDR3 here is CASRPWDWSNQPQHF. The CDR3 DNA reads TGCGCCAGCAGACCTTGGGACTGGAGCAATCAGCCCCAGCATTTT.

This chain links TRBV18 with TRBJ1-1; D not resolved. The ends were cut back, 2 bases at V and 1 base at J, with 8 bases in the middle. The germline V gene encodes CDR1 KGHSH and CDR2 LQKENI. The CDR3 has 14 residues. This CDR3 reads CASSPKLQNTEAFF. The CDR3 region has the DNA TGTGCCAGCTCACCAAAGCTCCAGAACACTGAAGCTTTCTTT.

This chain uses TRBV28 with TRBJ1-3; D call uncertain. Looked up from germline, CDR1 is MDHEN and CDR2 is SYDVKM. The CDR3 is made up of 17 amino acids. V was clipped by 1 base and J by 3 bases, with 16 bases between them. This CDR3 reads CASSLLSWGGSGNTIYF. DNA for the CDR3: TGTGCCAGCAGTTTATTAAGCTGGGGAGGTAGTGGAAACACCATATATTTT.

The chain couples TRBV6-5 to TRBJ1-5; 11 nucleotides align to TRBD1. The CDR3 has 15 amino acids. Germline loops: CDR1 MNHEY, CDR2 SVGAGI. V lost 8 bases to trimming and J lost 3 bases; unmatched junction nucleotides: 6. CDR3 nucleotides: TGTGCCAGCTCTGTTGGACAGGGGGCCAATCAGCCCCAGCATTTT. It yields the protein CASSVGQGANQPQHF.

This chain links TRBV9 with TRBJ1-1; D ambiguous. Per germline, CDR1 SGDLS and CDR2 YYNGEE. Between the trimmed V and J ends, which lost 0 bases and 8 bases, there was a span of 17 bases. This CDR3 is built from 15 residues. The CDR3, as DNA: TGTGCCAGCAGCGTAGATTCGGTTGTAGGATCAGAAGCTTTCTTT. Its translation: CASSVDSVVGSEAFF.

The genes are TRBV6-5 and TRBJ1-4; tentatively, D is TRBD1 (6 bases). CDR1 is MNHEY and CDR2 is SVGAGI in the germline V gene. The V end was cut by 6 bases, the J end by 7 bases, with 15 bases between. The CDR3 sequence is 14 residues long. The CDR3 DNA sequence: TGTGCCAGCAGACCGTCAGGGGAGGGTGAAAAACTGTTTTTT. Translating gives CASRPSGEGEKLFF.

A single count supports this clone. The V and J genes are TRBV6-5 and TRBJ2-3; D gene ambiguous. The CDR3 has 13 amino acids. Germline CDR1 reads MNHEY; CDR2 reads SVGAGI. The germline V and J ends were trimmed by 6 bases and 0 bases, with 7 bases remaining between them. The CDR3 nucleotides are TGTGCCAGCAGGAAGGACAGCACAGATACGCAGTATTTT. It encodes CASRKDSTDTQYF.

The CDR3 nucleotides are TGCGCCAGCAGCCCTCCCCTCCTAACCCCTGGGGAGACCCAGTACTTC. Amino acid sequence: CASSPPLLTPGETQYF. The chain recombines TRBV5-1 with TRBJ2-5; no clear D gene. Germline values: CDR1 SGHRS, CDR2 YFSETQ. V was pared by 4 bases and J by 5 bases, with 21 bases between. CDR3 length: 16 residues.

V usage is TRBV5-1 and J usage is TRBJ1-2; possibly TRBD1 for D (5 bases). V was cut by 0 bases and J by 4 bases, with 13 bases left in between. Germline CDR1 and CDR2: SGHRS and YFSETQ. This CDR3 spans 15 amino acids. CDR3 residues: CASSLDEGFIYGYTF. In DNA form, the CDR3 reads TGCGCCAGCAGCTTGGATGAGGGGTTCATCTATGGCTACACCTTC.

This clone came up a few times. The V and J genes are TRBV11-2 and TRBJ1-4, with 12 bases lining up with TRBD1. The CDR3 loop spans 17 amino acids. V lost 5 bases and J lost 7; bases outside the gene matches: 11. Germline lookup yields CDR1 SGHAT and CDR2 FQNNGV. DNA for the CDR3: TGTGCCAGCAGCCCAGGGGACAGGGGGCTTTATGGTGAAAAACTGTTTTTT. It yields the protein CASSPGDRGLYGEKLFF.

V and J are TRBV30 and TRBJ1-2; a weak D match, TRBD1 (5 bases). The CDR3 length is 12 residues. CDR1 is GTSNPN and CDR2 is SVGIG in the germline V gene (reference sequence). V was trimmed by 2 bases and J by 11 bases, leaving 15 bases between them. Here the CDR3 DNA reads TGTGCCTGGAGTCCCGGGACCGTCAAATACACCTTC. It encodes CAWSPGTVKYTF.

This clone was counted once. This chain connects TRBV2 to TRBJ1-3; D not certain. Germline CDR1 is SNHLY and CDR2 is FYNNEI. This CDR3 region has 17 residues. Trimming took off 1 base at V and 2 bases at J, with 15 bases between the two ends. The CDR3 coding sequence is TGTGCCAGCAGTGAAGAGCCAGCCCTACAGCCTGGAAACACCATATATTTT. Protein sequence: CASSEEPALQPGNTIYF. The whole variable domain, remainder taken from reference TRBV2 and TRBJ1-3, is EPEVTQTPSHQVTQMGQEVILRCVPISNHLYFYWYRQILGQKVEFLVSFYNNEISEKSEIFDDQFSVERPDGSNFTLKIRSTKLEDSAMYFCASSEEPALQPGNTIYFGEGSWLTVV.

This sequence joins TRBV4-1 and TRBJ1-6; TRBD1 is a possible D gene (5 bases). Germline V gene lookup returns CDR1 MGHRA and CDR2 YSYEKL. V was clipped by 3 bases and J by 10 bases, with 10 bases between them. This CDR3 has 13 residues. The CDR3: CASSHDAGSPLHF. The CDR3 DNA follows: TGCGCCAGCAGCCACGATGCAGGGTCACCCCTCCACTTT.

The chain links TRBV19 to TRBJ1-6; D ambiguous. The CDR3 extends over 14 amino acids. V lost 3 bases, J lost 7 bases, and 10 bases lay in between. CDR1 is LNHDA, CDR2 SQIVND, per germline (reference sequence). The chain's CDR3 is CASSMRALNSPLHF. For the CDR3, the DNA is TGTGCCAGTAGTATGAGGGCCCTCAATTCACCCCTCCACTTT.

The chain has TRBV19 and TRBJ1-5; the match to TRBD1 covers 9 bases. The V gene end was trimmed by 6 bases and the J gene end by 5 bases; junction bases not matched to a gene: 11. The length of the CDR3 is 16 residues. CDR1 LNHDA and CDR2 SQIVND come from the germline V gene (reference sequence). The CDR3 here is CASRYRSGQGDQPQHF. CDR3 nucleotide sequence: TGTGCCAGTAGGTATAGGTCGGGACAGGGTGATCAGCCCCAGCATTTT.

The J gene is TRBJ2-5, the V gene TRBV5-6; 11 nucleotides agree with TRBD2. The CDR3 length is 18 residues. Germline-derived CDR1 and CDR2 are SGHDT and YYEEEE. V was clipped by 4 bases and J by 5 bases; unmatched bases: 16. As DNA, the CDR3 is TGTGCCAGCAGCCCCCTAGCGGGGGGCCGGAGAATGGGGGAGACCCAGTACTTC. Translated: CASSPLAGGRRMGETQYF.

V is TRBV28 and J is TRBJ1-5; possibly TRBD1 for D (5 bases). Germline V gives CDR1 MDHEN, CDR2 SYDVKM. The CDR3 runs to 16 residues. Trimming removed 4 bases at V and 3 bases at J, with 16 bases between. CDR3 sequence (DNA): TGTGCCAGCAGTTCCGCTTTTAAGGGGAACAATCAGCCCCAGCATTTT. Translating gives CASSSAFKGNNQPQHF. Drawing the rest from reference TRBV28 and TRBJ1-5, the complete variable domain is DVKVTQSSRYLVKRTGEKVFLECVQDMDHENMFWYRQDPGLGLRLIYFSYDVKMKEKGDIPEGYSVSREKKERFSLILESASTNQTSMYLCASSSAFKGNNQPQHFGDGTRLSIL.

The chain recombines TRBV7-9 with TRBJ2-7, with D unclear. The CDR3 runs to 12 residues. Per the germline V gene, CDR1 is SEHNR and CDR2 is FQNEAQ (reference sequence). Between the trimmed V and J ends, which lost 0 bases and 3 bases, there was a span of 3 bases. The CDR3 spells CASSLANYEQYF. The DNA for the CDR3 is TGTGCCAGCAGCTTAGCGAACTACGAGCAGTACTTC.